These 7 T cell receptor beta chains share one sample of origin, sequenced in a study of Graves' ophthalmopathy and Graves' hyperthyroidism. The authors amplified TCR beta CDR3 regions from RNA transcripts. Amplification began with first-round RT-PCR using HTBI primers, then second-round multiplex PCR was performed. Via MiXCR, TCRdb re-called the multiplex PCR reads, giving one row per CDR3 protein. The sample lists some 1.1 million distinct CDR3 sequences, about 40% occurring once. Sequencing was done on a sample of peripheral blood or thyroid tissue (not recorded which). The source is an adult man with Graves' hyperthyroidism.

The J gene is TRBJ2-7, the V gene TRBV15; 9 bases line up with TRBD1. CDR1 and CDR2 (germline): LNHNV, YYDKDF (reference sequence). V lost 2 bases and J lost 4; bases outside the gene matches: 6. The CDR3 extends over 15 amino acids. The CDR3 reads CATSRKGQGLYEQYF. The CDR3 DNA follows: TGTGCCACCAGCAGAAAGGGACAGGGTTTATACGAGCAGTACTTC. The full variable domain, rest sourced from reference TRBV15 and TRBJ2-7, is DAMVIQNPRYQVTQFGKPVTLSCSQTLNHNVMYWYQQKSSQAPKLLFHYYDKDFNNEADTPDNFQSRRPNTSFCFLDIRSPGLGDTAMYLCATSRKGQGLYEQYFGPGTRLTVT.

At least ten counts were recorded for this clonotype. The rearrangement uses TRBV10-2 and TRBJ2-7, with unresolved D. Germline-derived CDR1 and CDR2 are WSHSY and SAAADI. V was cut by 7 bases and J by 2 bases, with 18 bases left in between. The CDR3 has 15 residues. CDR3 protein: CASTQEGSAAYEQYF. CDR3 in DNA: TGCGCCAGCACCCAAGAAGGTTCCGCGGCCTACGAGCAGTACTTC.

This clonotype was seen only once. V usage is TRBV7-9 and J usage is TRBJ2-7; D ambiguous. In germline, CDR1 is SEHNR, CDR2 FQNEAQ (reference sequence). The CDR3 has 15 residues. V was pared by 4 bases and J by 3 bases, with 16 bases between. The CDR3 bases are TGTGCCAGCAGCTCACCCAGAACTACTAACTACGAGCAGTACTTC. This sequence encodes CASSSPRTTNYEQYF.

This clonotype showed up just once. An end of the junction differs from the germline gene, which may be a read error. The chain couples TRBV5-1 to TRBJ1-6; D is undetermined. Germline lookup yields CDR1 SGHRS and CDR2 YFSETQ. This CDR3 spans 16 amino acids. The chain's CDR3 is CASILVPGVNNSPLHF. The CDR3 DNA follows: TGCGCCAGCATCTTGGTTCCGGGTGTTAATAATTCACCCCTCCACTTT. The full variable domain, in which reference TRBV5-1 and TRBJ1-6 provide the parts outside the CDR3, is KAGVTQTPRYLIKTRGQQVTLSCSPISGHRSVSWYQQTPGQGLQFLFEYFSETQRNKGNFPGRFSGRQFSNSRSEMNVSTLELGDSALYLCASILVPGVNNSPLHFGNGTRLTVT.

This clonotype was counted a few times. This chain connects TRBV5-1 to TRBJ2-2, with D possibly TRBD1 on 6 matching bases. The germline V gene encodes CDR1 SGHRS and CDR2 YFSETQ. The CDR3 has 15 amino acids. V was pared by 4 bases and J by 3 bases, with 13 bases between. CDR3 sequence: CASSHHRVDTGELFF. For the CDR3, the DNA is TGCGCCAGCAGCCACCACAGGGTCGACACCGGGGAGCTGTTTTTT.

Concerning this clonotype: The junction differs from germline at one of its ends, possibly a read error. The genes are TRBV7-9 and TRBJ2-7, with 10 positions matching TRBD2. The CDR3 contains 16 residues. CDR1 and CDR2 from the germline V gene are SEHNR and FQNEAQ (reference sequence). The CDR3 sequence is CASSHDTGLAQPEQYF. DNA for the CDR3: TGCGCCAGCAGCCACGATACGGGACTAGCGCAACCTGAGCAGTACTTC.

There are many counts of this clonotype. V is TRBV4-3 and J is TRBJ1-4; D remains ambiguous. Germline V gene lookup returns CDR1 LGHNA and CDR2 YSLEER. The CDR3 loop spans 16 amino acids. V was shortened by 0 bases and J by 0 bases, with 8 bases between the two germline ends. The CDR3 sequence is CASSQERSATNEKLFF. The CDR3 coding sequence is TGCGCCAGCAGCCAAGAGAGGAGTGCAACTAATGAAAAACTGTTTTTT.